This note documents a single T cell receptor beta chain sequence. No antigen is known for it. No base quality information exists; no much larger clone differs at one position. In the ophthalmopathy patients, disease was moderately to severely active, with a Clinical Activity Score of 3 or more, a NOSPECS grade of 4 or more, and a duration of less than 3 months. Exclusion was applied to patients with uncontrolled infections, other autoimmune diseases, pregnancy or lactation. Diagnoses were based on clinical symptoms, serum thyroxine and TRAb, thyroid ultrasound and orbital computed tomography. Ficoll-Paque density gradient centrifugation was used to isolate PBMCs from approximately 11 ml of fresh peripheral blood. Total RNA was extracted using Trizol reagent, and RNA quality was assessed on an Agilent 2100 Bioanalyzer. Amplification of TCR beta CDR3 regions was carried out from RNA transcripts. For the first round of RT-PCR on the TCR CDR3, the HTBI primer set was used together with the Qiagen OneStep RT-PCR kit. Libraries were constructed in a second round of multiplex PCR, after which size selection and purification were performed. The libraries were sequenced on an Illumina HiSeq2000 using paired-end 100 bp reads. As for the authors' bioinformatics: SOAPnuke was used to process the raw data, throwing out any read that contained adapters or uncalled bases, had a mean Phred below 15, or lacked an exact constant-primer or identifier match. COPE v1.2.5 was used to merge the high-quality paired reads, and each unique nucleotide sequence was defined as a clonotype. Clonotypes were aligned to IMGT TRBV, TRBD and TRBJ reference segments using MiTCR v1.1. The analysis was restricted to V-J combinations with a frequency above 0.0001, which together covered 98% to 99.2% of the repertoires. The TCS score was defined as F50 (clonal expansion) divided by E x V (chaos), with BLOSUM62-based TCRdist calculated between CDR3 peptides within each V-J. Welch's t-statistics and random forest reduced around 520 V-J features to 13, which were used in a naive Bayes classifier (R e1071). TCRdb reanalyzed the raw reads on its own, using fastp at Q25 for trimming and MiXCR for clone calling, and kept in-frame beta chains. A single entry per CDR3 protein holds the most common genes and DNA from its merged rows. These V and J calls derive from TCRdb rather than the authors' analysis. The sample profile shows around 300,000 distinct CDR3 sequences; 22% of them were found once. The ten largest clones add up to around 65% of the sample.

This specimen comes from a study of T cells in Graves' hyperthyroidism and ophthalmopathy (dated by TCRdb to the late 2010s). In the study overall: Peripheral blood was sampled at the time of initial diagnosis, prior to any treatment. A discovery cohort of roughly 96 patients, roughly 45 with Graves' ophthalmopathy and roughly 59 with stable Graves' hyperthyroidism, was used to find distinguishing TCR V-J signatures. Prospective prediction of ophthalmopathy was tested in an independent validation cohort consisting of fewer than 20 hyperthyroidism patients and around 16 patients who later progressed to ophthalmopathy. The roughly 100 discovery patients were randomly divided into training and test sets at a 7:3 ratio. The study also compared thyroid tissue and blood T-cell repertoires from several Graves' hyperthyroidism patients. Following sampling, methimazole starting at 30 mg daily was given to hyperthyroidism patients, and high-dose intravenous methylprednisolone was given to ophthalmopathy patients. According to the paper, TCR Vbeta CDR3 sequencing was carried out on 120 to 150 peripheral blood samples, which came from fewer than 50 ophthalmopathy, 80 or so hyperthyroidism and roughly 17 progressor patients.

Taken from cysteine to phenylalanine, the CDR3 has 13 residues. Only the CDR3 part of the read is kept: 39 bases, read in frame from the first base. V is reduced by 2 bases and J by 3 bases, leaving a spacing of 4 bases between them. The germline V gene yields MNHEY for CDR1 and SVGAGI for CDR2. Overall study results and their limits: Ophthalmopathy was separated from stable hyperthyroidism by a 13 V-J signature model, with approximately 89% sensitivity and about 81% specificity obtained in cross-validation and 80%/75% obtained in testing. No statistical method was used to set the sample size in advance, and investigators knew the group allocation. During validation, the model predicted progression to ophthalmopathy a median of roughly 7.1 months ahead of onset, with 60% to 71% sensitivity and almost 75% specificity. Most expanded thyroid clonotypes (frequency above 0.001) were also detected in blood, suggesting blood repertoires may reflect thyroid immune responses.

Sequencing used blood. This receptor was taken from a man aged 25-40 years with Graves' ophthalmopathy. The chain was built from TRBV6-5 and TRBJ2-2; the D gene is not confidently resolved. CDR3 sequence: CASSYKDTGELFF. At the DNA level, the sequence is TGTGCCAGCAGTTACAAGGACACCGGGGAGCTGTTTTTT.